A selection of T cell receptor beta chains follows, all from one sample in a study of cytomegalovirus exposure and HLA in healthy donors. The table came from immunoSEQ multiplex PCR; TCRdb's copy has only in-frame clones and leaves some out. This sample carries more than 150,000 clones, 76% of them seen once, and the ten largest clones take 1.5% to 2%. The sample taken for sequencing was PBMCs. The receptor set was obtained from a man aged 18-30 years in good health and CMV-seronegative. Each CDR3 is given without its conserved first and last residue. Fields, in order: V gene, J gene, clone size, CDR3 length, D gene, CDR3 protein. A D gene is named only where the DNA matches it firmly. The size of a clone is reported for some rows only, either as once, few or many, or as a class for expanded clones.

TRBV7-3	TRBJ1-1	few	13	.	ASSSGLRGKGEAF
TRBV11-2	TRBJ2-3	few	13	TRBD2	ASSRGGGSTDTQY
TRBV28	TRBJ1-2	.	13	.	ASRRAGALSYGYT
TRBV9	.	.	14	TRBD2	ASSVGSSGGSYEQY
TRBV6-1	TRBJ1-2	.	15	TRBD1	ASSEARDRAPNYGYT
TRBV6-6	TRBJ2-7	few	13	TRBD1	ASSKPRTGLGEQY
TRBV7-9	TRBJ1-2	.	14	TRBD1	ASSLAGQGDLYGYT
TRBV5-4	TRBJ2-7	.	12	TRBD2	ASSVAGGLYEQY
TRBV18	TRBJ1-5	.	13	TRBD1	ASSRDRYSNQPQH
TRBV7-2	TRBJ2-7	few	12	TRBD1	ASSFYRGQGEQY
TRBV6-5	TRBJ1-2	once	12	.	ASSYRLGGYGYT